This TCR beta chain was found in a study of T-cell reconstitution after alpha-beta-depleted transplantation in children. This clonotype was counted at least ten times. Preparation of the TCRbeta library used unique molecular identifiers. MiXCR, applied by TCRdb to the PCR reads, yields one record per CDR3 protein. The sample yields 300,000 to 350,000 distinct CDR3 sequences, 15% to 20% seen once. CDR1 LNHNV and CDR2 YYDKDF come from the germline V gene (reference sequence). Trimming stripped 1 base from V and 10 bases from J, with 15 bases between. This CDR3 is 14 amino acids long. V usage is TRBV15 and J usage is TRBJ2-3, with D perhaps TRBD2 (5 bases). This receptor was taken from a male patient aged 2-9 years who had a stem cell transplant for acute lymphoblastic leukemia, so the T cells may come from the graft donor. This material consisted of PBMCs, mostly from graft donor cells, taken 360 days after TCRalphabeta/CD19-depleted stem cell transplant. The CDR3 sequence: CATSRASPVGAQYF. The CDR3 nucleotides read TGTGCCACCAGCAGAGCCTCCCCCGTGGGAGCGCAGTATTTT. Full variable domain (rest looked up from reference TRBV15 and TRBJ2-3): DAMVIQNPRYQVTQFGKPVTLSCSQTLNHNVMYWYQQKSSQAPKLLFHYYDKDFNNEADTPDNFQSRRPNTSFCFLDIRSPGLGDTAMYLCATSRASPVGAQYFGPGTRLTVL.